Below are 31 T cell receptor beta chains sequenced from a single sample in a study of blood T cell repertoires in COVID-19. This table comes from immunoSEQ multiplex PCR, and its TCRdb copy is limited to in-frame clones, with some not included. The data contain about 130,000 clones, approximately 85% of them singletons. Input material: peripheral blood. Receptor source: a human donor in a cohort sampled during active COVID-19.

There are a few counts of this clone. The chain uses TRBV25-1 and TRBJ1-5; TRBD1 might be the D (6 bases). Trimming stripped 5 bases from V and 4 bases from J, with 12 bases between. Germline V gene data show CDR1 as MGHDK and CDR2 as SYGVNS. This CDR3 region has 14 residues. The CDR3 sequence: CASSRAGDNQPQHF. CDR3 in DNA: TGTGCCAGCAGTCGGGCAGGGGATAATCAGCCCCAGCATTTT.

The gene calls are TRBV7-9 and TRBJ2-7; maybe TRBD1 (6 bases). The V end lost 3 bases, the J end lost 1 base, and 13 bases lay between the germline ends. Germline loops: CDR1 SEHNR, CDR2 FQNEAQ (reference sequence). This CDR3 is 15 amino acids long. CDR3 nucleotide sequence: TGTGCCAGCAGCTTTGGTCAGGGGCCATCCTACGAGCAGTACGTC. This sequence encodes CASSFGQGPSYEQYV.

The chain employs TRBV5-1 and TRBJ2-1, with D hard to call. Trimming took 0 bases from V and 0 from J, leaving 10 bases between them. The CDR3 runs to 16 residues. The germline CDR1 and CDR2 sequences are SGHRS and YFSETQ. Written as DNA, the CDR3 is TGCGCCAGCAGCTTGGCCCCCACAAGCTCCTACAATGAGCAGTTCTTC. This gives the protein CASSLAPTSSYNEQFF.

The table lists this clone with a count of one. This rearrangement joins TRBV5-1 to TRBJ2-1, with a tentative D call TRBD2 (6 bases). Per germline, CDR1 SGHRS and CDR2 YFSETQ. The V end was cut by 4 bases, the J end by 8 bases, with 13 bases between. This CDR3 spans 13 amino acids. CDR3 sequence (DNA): TGCGCCAGCAGCGCGGGGACTTTGGATGAGCAGTTCTTC. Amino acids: CASSAGTLDEQFF.

The CDR3 bases are TGTGCCACCAGTGATCCGGAGGGACAGCTCAATCAGCCCCAGCATTTT. Amino acid sequence: CATSDPEGQLNQPQHF. The V and J genes are TRBV24-1 and TRBJ1-5; 7 bases are shared with TRBD1. V was pared by 3 bases and J by 3 bases, with 7 bases of the junction left unmatched. The CDR3 sequence is 16 residues long. Germline lookup yields CDR1 KGHDR and CDR2 SFDVKD.

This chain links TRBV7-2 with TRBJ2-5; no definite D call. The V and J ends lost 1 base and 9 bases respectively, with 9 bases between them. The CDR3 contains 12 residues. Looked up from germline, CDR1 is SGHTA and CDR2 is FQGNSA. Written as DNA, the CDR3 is TGTGCCAGCAGCTTAGGGTCTGCGTCCCAGTACTTC. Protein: CASSLGSASQYF.

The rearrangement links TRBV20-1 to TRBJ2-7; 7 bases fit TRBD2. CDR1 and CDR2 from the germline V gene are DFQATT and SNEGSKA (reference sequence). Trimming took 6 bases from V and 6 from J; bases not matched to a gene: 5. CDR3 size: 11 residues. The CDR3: CSAASGGEQYF. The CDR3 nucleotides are TGCAGTGCCGCTTCGGGGGGCGAGCAGTACTTC.

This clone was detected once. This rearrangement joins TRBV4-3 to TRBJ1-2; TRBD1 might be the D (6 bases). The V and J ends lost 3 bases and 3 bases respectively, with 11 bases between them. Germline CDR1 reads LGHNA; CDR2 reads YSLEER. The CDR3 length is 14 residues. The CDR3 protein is CASSQGALDYGYTF. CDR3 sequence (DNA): TGCGCCAGCAGCCAGGGGGCATTGGACTATGGCTACACCTTC.

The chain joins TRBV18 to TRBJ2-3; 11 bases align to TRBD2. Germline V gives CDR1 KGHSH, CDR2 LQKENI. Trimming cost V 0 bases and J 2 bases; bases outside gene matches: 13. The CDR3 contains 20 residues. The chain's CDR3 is CASSPPEVLRTSGYTDTQYF. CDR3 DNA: TGTGCCAGCTCACCACCGGAGGTTCTGAGGACTAGCGGGTACACAGATACGCAGTATTTT.

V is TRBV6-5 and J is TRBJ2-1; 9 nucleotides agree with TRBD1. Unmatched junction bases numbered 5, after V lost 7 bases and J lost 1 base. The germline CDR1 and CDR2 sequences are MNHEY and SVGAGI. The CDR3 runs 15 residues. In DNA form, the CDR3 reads TGTGCCAGCACTGCGACAGGGGGATCCTACAATGAGCAGTTCTTC. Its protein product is CASTATGGSYNEQFF.

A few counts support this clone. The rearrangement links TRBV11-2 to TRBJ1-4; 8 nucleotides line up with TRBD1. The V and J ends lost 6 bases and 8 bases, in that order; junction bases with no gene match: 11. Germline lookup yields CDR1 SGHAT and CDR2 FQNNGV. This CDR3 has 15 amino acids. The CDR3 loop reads CASRSPTRDREKLFF. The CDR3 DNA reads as TGTGCCAGCAGGAGTCCCACCCGGGACAGGGAAAAACTGTTTTTT.

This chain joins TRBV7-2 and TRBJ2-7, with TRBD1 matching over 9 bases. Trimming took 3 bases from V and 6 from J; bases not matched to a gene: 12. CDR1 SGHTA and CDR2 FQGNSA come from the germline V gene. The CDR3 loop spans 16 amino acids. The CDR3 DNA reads TGTGCCAGCAGCTTGTATCCCGGGACAGGGTTTGCCGAGCAGTACGTC. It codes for CASSLYPGTGFAEQYV.

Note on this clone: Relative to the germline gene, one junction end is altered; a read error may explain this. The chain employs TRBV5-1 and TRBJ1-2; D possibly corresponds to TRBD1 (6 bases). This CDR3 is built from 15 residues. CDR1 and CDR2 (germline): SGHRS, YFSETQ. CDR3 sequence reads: CASSLAGQYNDGYTF. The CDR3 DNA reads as TGCGCCAGCAGCTTGGCGGGACAATATAACGATGGCTACACCTTC.

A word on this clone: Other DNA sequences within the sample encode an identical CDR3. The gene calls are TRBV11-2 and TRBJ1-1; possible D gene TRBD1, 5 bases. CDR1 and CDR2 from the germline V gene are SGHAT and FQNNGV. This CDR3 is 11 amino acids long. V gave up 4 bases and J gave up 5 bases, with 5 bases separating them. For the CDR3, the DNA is TGTGCCAGCAGCTCAGGGACTGAAGCTTTCTTT. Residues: CASSSGTEAFF.

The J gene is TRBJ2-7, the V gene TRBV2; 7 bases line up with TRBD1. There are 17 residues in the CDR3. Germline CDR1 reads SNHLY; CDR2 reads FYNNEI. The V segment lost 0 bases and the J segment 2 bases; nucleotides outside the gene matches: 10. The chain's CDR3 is CASSEALGTGTAYEQYV. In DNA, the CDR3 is TGTGCCAGCAGTGAAGCGCTCGGTACCGGGACAGCCTACGAGCAGTACGTC.

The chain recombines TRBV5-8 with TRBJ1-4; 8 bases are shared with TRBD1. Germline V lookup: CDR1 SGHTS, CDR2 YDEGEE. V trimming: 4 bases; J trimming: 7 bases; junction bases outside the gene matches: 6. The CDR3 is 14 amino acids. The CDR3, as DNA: TGTGCCAGCAGCCCCCAGGGGGCGGCTGAAAAACTGTTTTTT. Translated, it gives CASSPQGAAEKLFF.

For the CDR3, the DNA is TGTGCCAGCAGCTTACGGTGGGGGGGCGGCCTGACTGAAGCTTTCTTT. Translating it yields CASSLRWGGGLTEAFF. The V call is TRBV7-8, the J call TRBJ1-1, with D perhaps TRBD1 (6 bases). Germline V gene data show CDR1 as SGHVS and CDR2 as FQNEAQ. V was clipped by 2 bases and J by 5 bases, with 18 bases between them. This CDR3 is 16 amino acids long.

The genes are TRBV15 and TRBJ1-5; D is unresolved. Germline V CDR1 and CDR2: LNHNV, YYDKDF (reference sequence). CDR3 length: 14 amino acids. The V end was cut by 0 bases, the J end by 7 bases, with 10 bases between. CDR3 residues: CATSRDVQSQPQHF. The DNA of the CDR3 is TGTGCCACCAGCAGAGATGTTCAGTCCCAGCCCCAGCATTTT. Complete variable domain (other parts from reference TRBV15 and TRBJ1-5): DAMVIQNPRYQVTQFGKPVTLSCSQTLNHNVMYWYQQKSSQAPKLLFHYYDKDFNNEADTPDNFQSRRPNTSFCFLDIRSPGLGDTAMYLCATSRDVQSQPQHFGDGTRLSIL.

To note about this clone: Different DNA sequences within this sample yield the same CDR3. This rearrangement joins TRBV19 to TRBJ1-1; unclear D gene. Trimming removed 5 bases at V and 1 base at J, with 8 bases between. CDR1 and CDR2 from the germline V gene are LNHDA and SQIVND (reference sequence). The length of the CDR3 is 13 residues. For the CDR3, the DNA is TGTGCCAGTAGTCCAGAGGGGAACACTGAAGCTTTCTTT. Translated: CASSPEGNTEAFF.

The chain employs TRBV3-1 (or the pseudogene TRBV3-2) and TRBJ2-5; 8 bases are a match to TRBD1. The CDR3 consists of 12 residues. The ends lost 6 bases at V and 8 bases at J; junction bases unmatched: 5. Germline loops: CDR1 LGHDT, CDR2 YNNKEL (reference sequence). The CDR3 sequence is CASSRQGRTQYF. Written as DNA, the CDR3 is TGTGCCAGCAGTCGACAGGGGCGAACCCAGTACTTC.

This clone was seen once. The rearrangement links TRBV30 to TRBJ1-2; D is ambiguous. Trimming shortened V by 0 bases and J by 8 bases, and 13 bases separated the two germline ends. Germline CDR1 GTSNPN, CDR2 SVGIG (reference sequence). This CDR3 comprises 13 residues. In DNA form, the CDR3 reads TGTGCCTGGAGTGTACTAGAAGGTTTGGGCTACACCTTC. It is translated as CAWSVLEGLGYTF.

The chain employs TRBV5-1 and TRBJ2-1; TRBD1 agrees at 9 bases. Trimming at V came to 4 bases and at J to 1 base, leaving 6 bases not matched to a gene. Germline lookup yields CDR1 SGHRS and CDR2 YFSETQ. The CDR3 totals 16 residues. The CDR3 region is CASSRTGQGSYNEQFF. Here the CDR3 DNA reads TGCGCCAGCAGCCGAACAGGACAGGGGTCCTACAATGAGCAGTTCTTC.

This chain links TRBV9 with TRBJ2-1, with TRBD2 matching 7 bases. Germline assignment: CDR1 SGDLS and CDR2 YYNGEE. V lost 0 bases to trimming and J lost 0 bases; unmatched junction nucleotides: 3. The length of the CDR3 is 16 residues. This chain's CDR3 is CASSVEAGNSYNEQFF. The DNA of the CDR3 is TGTGCCAGCAGCGTAGAAGCGGGGAACTCCTACAATGAGCAGTTCTTC. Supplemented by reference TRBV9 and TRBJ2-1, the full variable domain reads DSGVTQTPKHLITATGQRVTLRCSPRSGDLSVYWYQQSLDQGLQFLIQYYNGEERAKGNILERFSAQQFPDLHSELNLSSLELGDSALYFCASSVEAGNSYNEQFFGPGTRLTVL.

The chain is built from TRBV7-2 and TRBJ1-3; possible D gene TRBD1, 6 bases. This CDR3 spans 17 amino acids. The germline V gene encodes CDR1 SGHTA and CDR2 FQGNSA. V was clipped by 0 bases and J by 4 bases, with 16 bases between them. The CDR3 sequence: CASSLALRGLTGNTIYF. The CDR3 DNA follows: TGTGCCAGCAGCTTAGCGCTCAGGGGATTGACAGGAAACACCATATATTTT.

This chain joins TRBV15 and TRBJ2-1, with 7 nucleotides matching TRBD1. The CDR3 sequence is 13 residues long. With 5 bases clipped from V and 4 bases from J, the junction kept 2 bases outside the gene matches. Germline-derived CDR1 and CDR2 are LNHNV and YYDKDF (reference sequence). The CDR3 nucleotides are TGTGCCACCAGCGGGACAGTTTACAATGAGCAGTTCTTC. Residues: CATSGTVYNEQFF.

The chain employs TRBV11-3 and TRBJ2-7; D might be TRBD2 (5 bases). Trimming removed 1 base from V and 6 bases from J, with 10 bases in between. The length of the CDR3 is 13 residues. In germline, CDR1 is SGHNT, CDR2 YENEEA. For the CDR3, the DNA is TGTGCCAGCAGCTTAGGGATGGGGAGCGAGCAGTACTTC. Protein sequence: CASSLGMGSEQYF.

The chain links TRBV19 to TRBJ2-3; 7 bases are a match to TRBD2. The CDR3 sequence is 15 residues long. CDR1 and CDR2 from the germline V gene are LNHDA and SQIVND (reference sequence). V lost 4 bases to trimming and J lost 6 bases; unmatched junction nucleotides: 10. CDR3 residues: CASSTGGTWVDTQYF. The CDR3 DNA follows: TGTGCCAGTAGTACCGGGGGGACCTGGGTCGATACGCAGTATTTT.

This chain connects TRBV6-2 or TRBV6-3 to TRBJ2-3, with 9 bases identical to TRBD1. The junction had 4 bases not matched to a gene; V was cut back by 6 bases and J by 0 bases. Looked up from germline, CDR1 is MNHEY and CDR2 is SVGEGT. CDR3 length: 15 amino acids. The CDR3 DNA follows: TGTGCCAGCAGCCGGGACAGGGCTAGCACAGATACGCAGTATTTT. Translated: CASSRDRASTDTQYF.

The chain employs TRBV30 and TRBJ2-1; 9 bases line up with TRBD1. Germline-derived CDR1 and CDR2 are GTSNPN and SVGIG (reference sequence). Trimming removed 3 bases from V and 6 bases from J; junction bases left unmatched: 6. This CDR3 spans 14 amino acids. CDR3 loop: CAWRGDREINEQFF. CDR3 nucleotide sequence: TGTGCCTGGAGAGGGGACAGGGAGATCAATGAGCAGTTCTTC.

For the CDR3, the DNA is TGTGCCAGCAGCGTAGGAGCGTTAGGACAGAATGAAGCTTTCTTT. Translating it yields CASSVGALGQNEAFF. This chain links TRBV9 with TRBJ1-1, with a weak D call TRBD1 (6 bases). Germline CDR1 SGDLS, CDR2 YYNGEE. Trimming pared 0 bases from V and 7 bases from J, leaving 16 bases between. The CDR3 loop spans 15 amino acids.

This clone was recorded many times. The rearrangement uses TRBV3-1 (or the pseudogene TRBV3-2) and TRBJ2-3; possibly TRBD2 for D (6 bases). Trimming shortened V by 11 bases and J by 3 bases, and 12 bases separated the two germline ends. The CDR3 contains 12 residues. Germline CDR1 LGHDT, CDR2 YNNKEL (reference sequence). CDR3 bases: TGTGCCTCTCGACGGGGGACAGATACGCAGTATTTT. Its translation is CASRRGTDTQYF.